This record looks at one T cell receptor (beta chain) sequence and its context. It has no known antigen specificity. A much bigger clone sits one base away, suggesting this may be a read error. TCR libraries were constructed from about 400 ng RNA using the Immunoverse kit, and molecular barcoded adaptors covering alpha/delta and beta/gamma chains were employed. TCR library preparation used the same RNA that was used for transcriptome sequencing. Sequencing of the TCR libraries was done on an Illumina HiSeq 4000 with 2 x 150 cycles. The paper's processing steps were these. Using MiXCR, which included quality filtering and error correction, TCR reads were aligned to human V, D, J and C references and then assembled into CDR3 clonotypes. Clonotype counts and gene usage diversity were analyzed with the tcR package in R. Raw mapping reads were checked after the RNA-seq reads had been mapped by STAR aligner version 2.5.3a onto the human GRCh37 genome. IR-seq fastq files were randomly downsampled with Seqtk 1.3 to test the effect of sequencing depth on detected clonotypes. The public reads were quality trimmed at Q25 with fastp and then assembled into clones with MiXCR by TCRdb, keeping productive beta chains. Identical CDR3 proteins give one entry, which carries the most common genes and DNA. For this entry, the V and J calls and clone size follow TCRdb and not the study's own pipeline. This sample has more than 45,000 distinct CDR3 sequences in its table, and 9% to 15% of those were observed once. Roughly 16% of the sample belongs to the ten largest clones.

The germline V gene (reference sequence) yields WNHNN for CDR1 and SYGVQD for CDR2. There are 16 amino acids in the CDR3, from cysteine to phenylalanine inclusive. Only the CDR3 region is kept as DNA, spanning 48 bases read in frame from base 1. The sample belongs to a study of read filtering for tumor transcriptome and immune sequencing (dated by TCRdb to 2020 to 2021). The study in broad terms: The cohort had approximately 16 male and 14 female patients with a mean age of roughly 64 years, ranging from roughly 45 to 85. One main goal was a read-filtering strategy for immune repertoire data, in particular deciding whether clonotypes backed by only one read should be removed. Whole-transcriptome libraries were prepared with the TruSeq RNA Access Library Prep Kit after DNase treatment. By revised international staging, fewer than ten patients were R-ISS I, roughly 17 were R-ISS II and over five were R-ISS III. Per sample, about 4.05 to 10.27 million TCR-region mapped reads were obtained with IR-seq, compared with only about 80 to 1273 with RNA-seq. Using the same bone marrow samples, the study ran both targeted immune repertoire sequencing and bulk whole-transcriptome sequencing and then compared the TCR repertoires from each method. What the work shows at the level of the full study, not this receptor alone: Removing single-read clonotypes increased the correlation between IR-seq and RNA-seq shared clonotype proportions. Clonotypes were captured by IR-seq at much higher depth and more reliably than by RNA-seq, and smaller IR-seq throughput was sufficient for identification of most shared clonotypes. Single-read clonotypes made up roughly 81% of clonotypes but 3% to 3.5% of total reads in IR-seq, and 74.6% of clonotypes and 44.6% of reads in RNA-seq. The sorted CD138-negative fraction was composed of a mixed bone marrow immune population rather than of purified T cells.

Bone marrow was sampled from every patient at the time of active disease. Isolation of bone marrow mononuclear cells was performed by Ficoll-Hypaque density gradient centrifugation. CD138-negative cells were obtained by negative selection after labeling with CD138 magnetic microbeads on a MACS separator, removing myeloma plasma cells. Flow cytometry with CD138 antibodies on an Attune NxT was used to check how pure the isolated cells were. TRIzol reagent was used to extract total RNA, which was then quantified with a NanoDrop spectrophotometer. For each patient, paired RNA-seq and IR-seq were run on the CD138-negative bone marrow sample from that patient.

The chain is assembled from TRBV10-1 and TRBJ2-5; the D gene is possibly TRBD1, with 5 bases matching. This receptor was obtained from a donor aged 40 or over with multiple myeloma. The sequenced sample consisted of a population of CD138-negative cells sorted from bone marrow. The cell subset or site label here, explained by the study, means: bone marrow mononuclear cells depleted of CD138+ plasma/myeloma cells by negative magnetic selection. The DNA sequence reads TGCGCCAGCAGTGAGTCGAGGTCGACAGCTCAAGAGTCCCAGTACTTC. This translates into CASSESRSTAQESQYF.